A selection of T cell receptor beta chains follows, all from one sample in a study of CD8+ T cells in alopecia areata. Profiling relied on immunoSEQ multiplex PCR, and the TCRdb table lists in-frame clones only, not all of them. The sample carries about 180,000 clones, 65% to 75% recorded once. This material consisted of CD8+ T cells sorted from blood, taken at week 0. Receptor source: a human donor with alopecia areata. Each CDR3 is given with its conserved first and last residue. Each record gives: J gene, clone size, D gene, V gene, CDR3 DNA, CDR3 protein. The D gene is left open where the match is weak. Clone size appears in some rows only: once, few, many, or a class for an expanded clone.

>TRBJ1-5|NA|TRBD1|TRBV5-6
TGTGCCAGCAGCTTCTTTGGATGGACAGGGGTGAGCAATCAGCCCCAGCATTTT
CASSFFGWTGVSNQPQHF
>TRBJ1-1|NA|NA|TRBV7-9
TGTGCCAGCAGCTTAGGAGGGTTGAACACTGAAGCTTTCTTT
CASSLGGLNTEAFF
>TRBJ1-2|NA|NA|TRBV6-5
TGTGCCAGCAGTCCCTTGGGGGGGGTTAGTGGCTACACCTTC
CASSPLGGVSGYTF
>TRBJ2-5|once|TRBD2|TRBV2
TGTGCCAGCAGTGAAGCGAACCGGGGGGGCCAAGAGACCCAGTACTTC
CASSEANRGGQETQYF
>TRBJ2-5|NA|NA|TRBV27
TGTGCCAGCAGTTCCCACAGGGAAGCCCAAGAGACCCAGTACTTC
CASSSHREAQETQYF
>TRBJ2-2|NA|NA|TRBV29-1
TGCAGCGTTGTGTGGGGTACCGGGGAGCTGTTTTTT
CSVVWGTGELFF
>TRBJ2-7|NA|NA|TRBV11-2
TGTGCCAGCAGCACAATTACCTACGAGCAGTACTTC
CASSTITYEQYF
>TRBJ2-1|NA|NA|TRBV19
TGTGCCAGTAGTATTAAGCAGCTGACGGAACGGTTCTTC
CASSIKQLTERFF
>TRBJ1-1|NA|NA|TRBV7-9
TGTGCCAGCAGCTTAGGCGGCGGCGGAGCTTTCTTT
CASSLGGGGAFF
>TRBJ2-7|once|TRBD1|TRBV5-1
TGCGCCAGCAGCTTTTGGTGGACAGGGACTTCTGTTGGGCAGTACTTC
CASSFWWTGTSVGQYF
>TRBJ2-7|NA|NA|TRBV2
TGTGCCACCCAGGGAGGATACGAGCAGTACTTC
CATQGGYEQYF
>TRBJ2-5|once|NA|TRBV15
TGTGCCACCAGCAGTTGGGGTGAGACCCAGTACTTC
CATSSWGETQYF
>TRBJ1-1|once|NA|TRBV5-6
TGTGTCAGCAGGCCGGGGGGCACCAACACTGAAGCTTTCTTT
CVSRPGGTNTEAFF
>TRBJ1-1|once|NA|TRBV30
TGTGCCTGGAGTGTACTCGGGGTCACTGAAGCTTTCTTT
CAWSVLGVTEAFF
>TRBJ2-2|NA|NA|TRBV6-5
TGTGCCAGCAGTTACTCGAGGACCGGGGGGCTGTTTTTT
CASSYSRTGGLFF
>TRBJ1-5|NA|NA|TRBV28
TGTGCCAGCAGTAAGACGGATAGCAATCAGCCCCAGCATTTT
CASSKTDSNQPQHF
>TRBJ1-2|NA|NA|TRBV30
TGTGCCTGCAAGGGGAGGGATGGCTACACCTTC
CACKGRDGYTF
>TRBJ2-2|NA|NA|TRBV5-1
TGCGCCAGCAGCTTTCAAGCGGGGAACACCGGGGAGCTGTTTTTT
CASSFQAGNTGELFF
>TRBJ2-7|few|NA|TRBV5-1
TGCGCCAGCAGTATAGGGCCCTACGAGCAGTACTTC
CASSIGPYEQYF
>TRBJ2-6|few|NA|TRBV7-9
TGTGCCAGCAGCCCTACAGCTGGGGCCAACGTCCTGACTTTC
CASSPTAGANVLTF
>TRBJ2-5|few|NA|TRBV11-2
TGTGCCAGCAGCCAAAGTTATACCCAGTACTTC
CASSQSYTQYF
>TRBJ2-3|few|TRBD1|TRBV5-6
TGTGCCAGCAGCTTTTCGGGACAGAACACAGATACGCAGTATTTT
CASSFSGQNTDTQYF
>TRBJ1-5|NA|TRBD1|TRBV6-8
TGTGCCAGCAGTGCGATGGGACAGGGGGCAGGCAATCAGCCCCAGCATTTT
CASSAMGQGAGNQPQHF
>TRBJ2-7|NA|NA|TRBV4-1
TGCGCCAGCAGCCAACCGGGCCGCTCGGCGGACTACGAGCAGTACTTC
CASSQPGRSADYEQYF
>TRBJ2-7|NA|NA|TRBV5-1
TGCGCCAGCAGCTTGATGGGGGTCGACGAGCAGTACTTC
CASSLMGVDEQYF
>TRBJ2-3|few|NA|TRBV4-2
TGTGCCAGCAGCCAAGATTGGCAAGCCACAGATACGCAGTATTTT
CASSQDWQATDTQYF
>TRBJ2-7|NA|NA|TRBV7-9
TGTGCCAGCAGCTTTCCGGACACCTCCTACGAGCAGTACTTC
CASSFPDTSYEQYF
>TRBJ1-1|NA|NA|TRBV27
TGTGCCAGCAGTGGGAGACACGGGACGCGAAAGGGGGCTTTCTTT
CASSGRHGTRKGAFF
>TRBJ1-1|NA|NA|TRBV5-1
TGCGCCAGCAGCTTCACCGCAGATGAAGCTTTCTTT
CASSFTADEAFF
>TRBJ2-1|NA|NA|TRBV29-1
TGCAGCGTTGCCGGGGGACACGGGTTTTGGGAGCAGTTCTTC
CSVAGGHGFWEQFF
>TRBJ2-7|NA|NA|TRBV4-2
TGTGCCAGCTCAACTACCGGCGGCTCCTACGAGCAGTACTTC
CASSTTGGSYEQYF
>TRBJ2-2|NA|TRBD2|TRBV14
TGTGCCAGCAGCCAAGGCCCTAGCGGGGGGAATCCGAACACCGGGGAGCTGTTTTTT
CASSQGPSGGNPNTGELFF
>TRBJ2-7|once|NA|TRBV9
TGTGCCAGCAGCGTCGGGGGAGTTTCCTACGAGCAGTACTTC
CASSVGGVSYEQYF
>TRBJ2-7|NA|NA|TRBV6-1
TGTGCCAGCGGGATGCAGGGGGGTACCTACGAGCAGTACTTC
CASGMQGGTYEQYF
>TRBJ1-5|NA|TRBD1|TRBV15
TGTGCCACCAGCACTGGACAGGGGAATCAGCCCCAGCATTTT
CATSTGQGNQPQHF
>TRBJ2-5|NA|NA|TRBV6-6
TGTGCCAGCAGTTACTCGGCAGAGACCCAGTACTTC
CASSYSAETQYF
>TRBJ2-5|NA|NA|TRBV9
TGTGCCAGCAGCGAGGAGGGACGGAATCAAGAGACCCAGTACTTC
CASSEEGRNQETQYF
>TRBJ2-7|NA|NA|TRBV19
TGTGCCAGTAGTACCACGACCGGACTTGACGAGCAGTACTTC
CASSTTTGLDEQYF
>TRBJ2-3|NA|NA|TRBV27
TGTGCCAGCACTTGGGGTATGTCGCAGTATTTT
CASTWGMSQYF
>TRBJ1-5|few|NA|TRBV5-1
TGCGCCAGCAGCTTGGAAGGGGGAGTCAATCAGCCCCAGCATTTT
CASSLEGGVNQPQHF
>TRBJ2-1|few|TRBD2|TRBV5-1
TGCGCCAGCAGGCTAGCGGATCACAATGAGCAGTTCTTC
CASRLADHNEQFF
>TRBJ2-5|NA|NA|TRBV7-9
TGTGCCAGCCGAGGGGCTGGTTCACCATCCGAAGAGACCCAGTACTTC
CASRGAGSPSEETQYF
>TRBJ1-5|NA|TRBD1|TRBV2
TGTGCCAGCAGTGAAATGGACAGGGGTGAGCCCCAGCATTTT
CASSEMDRGEPQHF
>TRBJ2-3|once|NA|TRBV4-2
TGTGCCAGCAGCCAAGAGACCGGGGGGCTAGCGACAGATACGCAGTATTTT
CASSQETGGLATDTQYF
>TRBJ2-3|few|NA|TRBV21-1
TGTGCCAGCAGCAAAGCACGCACAGATACGCAGTATTTT
CASSKARTDTQYF
>TRBJ2-7|NA|NA|TRBV27
TGTGCCAGCGGCTCCCCCATATACGAGCAGTACTTC
CASGSPIYEQYF
>TRBJ2-5|few|NA|TRBV4-1
TGCGCCAGCAGCCAAGACAGCTCGAGGAAAACAGTTCGGGAAGAGACCCAGTACTTC
CASSQDSSRKTVREETQYF
>TRBJ2-2|NA|NA|TRBV9
TGTGCCAGCAGCGTAGGAGCGATGAACGCCGGGGAGCTGTTTTTT
CASSVGAMNAGELFF
>TRBJ2-7|NA|NA|TRBV30
TGTGCCTGGAGTGTTGGGGAAATCTACGAGCAGTACTTC
CAWSVGEIYEQYF
>TRBJ2-5|NA|NA|TRBV2
TGTGCCAGCAGGAGCCTGAACCAAGAGACCCAGTACTTC
CASRSLNQETQYF
>TRBJ2-5|NA|TRBD1|TRBV11-3
TGTGCCAGCAGCGATCGACAGGGGATGGGCGAGACCCAGTACTTC
CASSDRQGMGETQYF
>TRBJ2-2|NA|NA|TRBV25-1
TGTGCCAGCAGTGAATACGTAGGGCGCACCGGGGAGCTGTTTTTT
CASSEYVGRTGELFF
>TRBJ1-3|few|TRBD1|TRBV13
TGTGCCAGCAGCCTTGGGGGACAGATGCCTGGCACCATATATTTT
CASSLGGQMPGTIYF
>TRBJ1-4|NA|NA|TRBV6-5
TGTGCCAGCGCCCCGGTGGGAGCTAATGAAAAACTGTTTTTT
CASAPVGANEKLFF
>TRBJ2-1|few|TRBD2|TRBV6-6
TGTGCCAGCGGGCTAGCGGGGTGGAATGAGCAGTTCTTC
CASGLAGWNEQFF
>TRBJ1-1|NA|NA|TRBV5-1
TGCGCCAGCATGACAAGTGGCAGGGATACTGAAGCTTTCTTT
CASMTSGRDTEAFF
>TRBJ2-3|NA|NA|TRBV6-1
TGTGCCATGGGGGGAGATAGCACAGATACGCAGTATTTT
CAMGGDSTDTQYF
>TRBJ2-7|NA|NA|TRBV9
TGTGCCAGCAGCTCCACAGACTACGAGCAGTACTTC
CASSSTDYEQYF
>TRBJ2-6|NA|NA|TRBV4-1
TGCGCCAGCAGCGAGGTCTCTGGGGCCAACGTCCTGACTTTC
CASSEVSGANVLTF
>TRBJ2-7|NA|TRBD2|TRBV11-2
TGTGCCAGCAGCTTATGGGCGGGGGGGACCTACGAGCAGTACTTC
CASSLWAGGTYEQYF